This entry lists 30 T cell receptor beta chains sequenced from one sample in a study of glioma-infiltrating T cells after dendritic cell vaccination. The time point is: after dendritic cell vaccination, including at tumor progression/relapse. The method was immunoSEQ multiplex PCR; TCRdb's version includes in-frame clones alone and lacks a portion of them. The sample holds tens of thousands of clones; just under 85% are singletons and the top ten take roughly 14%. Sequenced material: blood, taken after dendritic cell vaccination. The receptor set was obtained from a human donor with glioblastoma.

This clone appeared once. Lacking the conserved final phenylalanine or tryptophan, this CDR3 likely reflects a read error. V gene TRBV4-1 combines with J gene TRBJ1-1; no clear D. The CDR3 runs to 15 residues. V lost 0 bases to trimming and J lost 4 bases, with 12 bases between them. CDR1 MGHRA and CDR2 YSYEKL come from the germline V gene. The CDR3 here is CASSQEFSGSTEAFL. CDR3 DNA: TGCGCCAGCAGCCAAGAATTTTCTGGGAGCACTGAAGCTTTCCTT.

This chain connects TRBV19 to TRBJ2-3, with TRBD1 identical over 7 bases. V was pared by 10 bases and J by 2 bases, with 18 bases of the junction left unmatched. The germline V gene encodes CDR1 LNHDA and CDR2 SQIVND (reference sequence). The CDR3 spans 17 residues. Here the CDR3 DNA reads TGTGCCACCCTGGCCCCCGGGACAGAGACGCACACAGATACGCAGTATTTT. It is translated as CATLAPGTETHTDTQYF.

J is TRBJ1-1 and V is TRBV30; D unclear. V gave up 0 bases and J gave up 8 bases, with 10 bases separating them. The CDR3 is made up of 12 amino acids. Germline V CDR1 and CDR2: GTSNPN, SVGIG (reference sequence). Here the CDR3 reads CAWSVRTWEAFF. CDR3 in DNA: TGTGCCTGGAGTGTACGGACTTGGGAAGCTTTCTTT.

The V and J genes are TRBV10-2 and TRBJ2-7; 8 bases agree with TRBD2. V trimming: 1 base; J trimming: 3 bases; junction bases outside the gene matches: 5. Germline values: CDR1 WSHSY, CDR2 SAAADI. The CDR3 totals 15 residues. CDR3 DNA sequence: TGCGCCAGCAGTGAGTTCGGGGGGGCCTTCTACGAGCAGTACTTC. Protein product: CASSEFGGAFYEQYF.

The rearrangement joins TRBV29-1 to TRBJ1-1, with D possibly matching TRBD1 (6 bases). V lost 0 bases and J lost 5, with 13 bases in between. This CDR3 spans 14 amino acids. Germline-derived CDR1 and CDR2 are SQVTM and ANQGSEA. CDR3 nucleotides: TGCAGCGTTGAAGATCAGGGGAGGGCGACTGAAGCTTTCTTT. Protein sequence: CSVEDQGRATEAFF.

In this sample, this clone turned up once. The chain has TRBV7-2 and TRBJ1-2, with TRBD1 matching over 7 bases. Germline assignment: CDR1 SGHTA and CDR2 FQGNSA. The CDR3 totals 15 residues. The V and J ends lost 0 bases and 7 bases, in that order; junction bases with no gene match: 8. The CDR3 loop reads CASSLASGQKSGYTF. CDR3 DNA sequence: TGTGCCAGCAGCTTAGCATCGGGACAGAAGAGTGGCTACACCTTC.

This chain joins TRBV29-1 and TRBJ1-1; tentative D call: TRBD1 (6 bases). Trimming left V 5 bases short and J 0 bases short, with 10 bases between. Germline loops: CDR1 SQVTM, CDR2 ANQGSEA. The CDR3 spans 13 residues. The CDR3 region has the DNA TGCAGCGTTCGAAACAGGGTGAACACTGAAGCTTTCTTT. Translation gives CSVRNRVNTEAFF.

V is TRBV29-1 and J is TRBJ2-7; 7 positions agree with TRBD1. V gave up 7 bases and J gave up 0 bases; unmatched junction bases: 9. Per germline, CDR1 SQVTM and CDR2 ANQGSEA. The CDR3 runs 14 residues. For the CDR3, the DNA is TGCAGCGCCCGAGGGACAGCGAGCTCCTACGAGCAGTACTTC. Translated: CSARGTASSYEQYF.

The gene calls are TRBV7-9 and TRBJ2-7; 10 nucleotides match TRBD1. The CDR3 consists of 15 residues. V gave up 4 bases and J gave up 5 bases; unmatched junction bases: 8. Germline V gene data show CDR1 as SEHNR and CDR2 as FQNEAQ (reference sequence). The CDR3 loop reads CASSSYGGTGDEQYF. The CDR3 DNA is TGTGCCAGCAGCTCCTACGGGGGGACAGGGGACGAGCAGTACTTC. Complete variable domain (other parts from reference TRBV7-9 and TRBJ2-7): DTGVSQNPRHKITKRGQNVTFRCDPISEHNRLYWYRQTLGQGPEFLTYFQNEAQLEKSRLLSDRFSAERPKGSFSTLEIQRTEQGDSAMYLCASSSYGGTGDEQYFGPGTRLTVT.

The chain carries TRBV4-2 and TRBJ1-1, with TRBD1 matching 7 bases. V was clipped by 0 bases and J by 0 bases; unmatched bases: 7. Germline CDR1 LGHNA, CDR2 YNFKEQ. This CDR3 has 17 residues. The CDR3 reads CASSQDYFRGVNTEAFF. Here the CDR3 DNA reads TGTGCCAGCAGCCAAGATTATTTCAGGGGGGTGAACACTGAAGCTTTCTTT.

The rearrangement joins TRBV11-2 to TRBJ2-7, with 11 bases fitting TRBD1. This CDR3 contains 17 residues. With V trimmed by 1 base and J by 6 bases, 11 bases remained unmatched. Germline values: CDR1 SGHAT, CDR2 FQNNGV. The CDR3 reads CASSLGLGQGVIVEQYF. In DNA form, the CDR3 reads TGTGCCAGCAGCTTAGGACTGGGACAGGGGGTAATTGTCGAGCAGTACTTC.

CDR3: CASSPTEMNTEAFF. CDR3 bases: TGTGCCAGCAGCCCGACAGAGATGAACACTGAAGCTTTCTTT. J is TRBJ1-1 and V is TRBV6-4; D perhaps matches TRBD1 (5 bases). The germline CDR1 and CDR2 sequences are MRHNA and SNTAGT. This CDR3 has 14 amino acids. V shed 6 bases and J shed 0 bases, with 11 bases lying between them.

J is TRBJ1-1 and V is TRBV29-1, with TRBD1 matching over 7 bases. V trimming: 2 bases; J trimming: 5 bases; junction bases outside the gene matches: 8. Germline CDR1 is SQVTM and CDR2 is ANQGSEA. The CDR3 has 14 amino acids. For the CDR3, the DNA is TGCAGCGTTGAACTCGCAGGGGGTAATACTGAAGCTTTCTTT. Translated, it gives CSVELAGGNTEAFF.

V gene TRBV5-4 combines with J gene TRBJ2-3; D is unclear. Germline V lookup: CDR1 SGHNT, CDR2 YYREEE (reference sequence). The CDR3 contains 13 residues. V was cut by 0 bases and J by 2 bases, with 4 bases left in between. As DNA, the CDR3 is TGTGCCAGCAGCTTGGTATCCACAGATACGCAGTATTTT. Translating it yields CASSLVSTDTQYF.

DNA for the CDR3: TGTGCCTGCCGGGACTCGTGGTGGGAGCCCCTCCACTTT. Translated, it gives CACRDSWWEPLHF. This chain links TRBV30 with TRBJ1-6; D is possibly TRBD1 (5 bases). The CDR3 sequence is 13 residues long. Trimming took 6 bases from V and 13 from J, leaving 19 bases between them. CDR1 is GTSNPN, CDR2 SVGIG, per germline (reference sequence).

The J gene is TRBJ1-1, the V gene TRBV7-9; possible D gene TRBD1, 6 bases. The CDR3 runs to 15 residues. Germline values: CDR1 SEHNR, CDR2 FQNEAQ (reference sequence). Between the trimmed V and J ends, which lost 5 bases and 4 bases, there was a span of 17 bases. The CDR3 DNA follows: TGTGCCAGCAGCAGATGGACAGCTATGGGCACTGAAGCTTTCTTT. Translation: CASSRWTAMGTEAFF. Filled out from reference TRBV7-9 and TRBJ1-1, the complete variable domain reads DTGVSQNPRHKITKRGQNVTFRCDPISEHNRLYWYRQTLGQGPEFLTYFQNEAQLEKSRLLSDRFSAERPKGSFSTLEIQRTEQGDSAMYLCASSRWTAMGTEAFFGQGTRLTVV.

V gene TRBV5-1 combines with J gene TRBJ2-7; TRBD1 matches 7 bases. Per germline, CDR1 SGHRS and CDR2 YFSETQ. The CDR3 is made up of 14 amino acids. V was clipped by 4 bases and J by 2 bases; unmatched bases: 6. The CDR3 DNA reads TGCGCCAGCAGCCCGACGGGACAGACCTACGAGCAGTACTTC. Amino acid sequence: CASSPTGQTYEQYF. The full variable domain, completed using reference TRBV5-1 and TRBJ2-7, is KAGVTQTPRYLIKTRGQQVTLSCSPISGHRSVSWYQQTPGQGLQFLFEYFSETQRNKGNFPGRFSGRQFSNSRSEMNVSTLELGDSALYLCASSPTGQTYEQYFGPGTRLTVT.

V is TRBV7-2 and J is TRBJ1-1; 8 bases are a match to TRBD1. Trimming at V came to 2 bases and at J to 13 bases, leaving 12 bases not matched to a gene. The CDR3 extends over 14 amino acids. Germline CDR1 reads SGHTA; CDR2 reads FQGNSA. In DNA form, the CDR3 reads TGTGCCAGCAGCTTATCCCGGGTGCAGGGGGCGGGTTTCTTT. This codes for CASSLSRVQGAGFF.

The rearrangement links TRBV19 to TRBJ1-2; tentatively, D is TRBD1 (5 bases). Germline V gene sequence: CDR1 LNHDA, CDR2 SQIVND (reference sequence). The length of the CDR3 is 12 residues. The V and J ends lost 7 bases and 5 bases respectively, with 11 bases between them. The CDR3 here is CASKVGDYGYTF. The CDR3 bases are TGTGCCAGTAAAGTAGGGGATTATGGCTACACCTTC.

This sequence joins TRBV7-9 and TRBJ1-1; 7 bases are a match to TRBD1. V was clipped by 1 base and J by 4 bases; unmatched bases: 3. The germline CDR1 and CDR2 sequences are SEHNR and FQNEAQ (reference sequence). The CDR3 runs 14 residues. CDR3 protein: CASSLEGGGTEAFF. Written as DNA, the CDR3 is TGTGCCAGCAGCTTAGAAGGGGGCGGCACTGAAGCTTTCTTT.

The CDR3 region is CASSIASPGSYEQYF. Here the CDR3 DNA reads TGTGCCAGTAGTATAGCCTCTCCCGGCTCCTACGAGCAGTACTTC. The rearrangement links TRBV19 to TRBJ2-7, with D unclear. Trimming pared 1 base from V and 0 bases from J, leaving 10 bases between. This CDR3 contains 15 residues. Germline CDR1 LNHDA, CDR2 SQIVND (reference sequence).

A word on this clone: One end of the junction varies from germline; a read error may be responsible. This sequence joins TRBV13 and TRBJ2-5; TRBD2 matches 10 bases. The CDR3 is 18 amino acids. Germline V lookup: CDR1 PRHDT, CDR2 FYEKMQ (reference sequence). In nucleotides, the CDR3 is TGTGCCAGCAGCTTAGAAGCGGGGGGGCTAGAACCAAGAGAGGCCCAGTACTTC. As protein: CASSLEAGGLEPREAQYF.

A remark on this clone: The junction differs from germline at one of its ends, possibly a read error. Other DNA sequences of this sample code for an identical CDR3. The CDR3 spells CAWMRGYNEQFF. The CDR3 coding sequence is TGCGCCTGGATGAGAGGTTACAATGAGCAGTTCTTC. The chain uses TRBV30 and TRBJ2-1; D is undetermined. The CDR3 sequence is 12 residues long. The germline gives CDR1 GTSNPN, CDR2 SVGIG (reference sequence).

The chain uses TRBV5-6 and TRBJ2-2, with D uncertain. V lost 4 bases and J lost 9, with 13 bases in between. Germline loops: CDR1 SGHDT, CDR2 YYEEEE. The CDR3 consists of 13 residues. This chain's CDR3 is CASSPRSRWELFF. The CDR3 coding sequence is TGTGCCAGCAGCCCACGGAGTAGGTGGGAGCTGTTTTTT.

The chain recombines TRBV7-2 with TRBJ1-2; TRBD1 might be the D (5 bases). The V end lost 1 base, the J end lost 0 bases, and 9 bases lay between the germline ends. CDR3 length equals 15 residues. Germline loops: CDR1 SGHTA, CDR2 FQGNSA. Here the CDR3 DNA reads TGTGCCAGCAGCTTAGGTGGGGCCCCTAACTATGGCTACACCTTC. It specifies CASSLGGAPNYGYTF. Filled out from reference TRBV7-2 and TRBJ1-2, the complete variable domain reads GAGVSQSPSNKVTEKGKDVELRCDPISGHTALYWYRQSLGQGLEFLIYFQGNSAPDKSGLPSDRFSAERTGGSVSTLTIQRTQQEDSAVYLCASSLGGAPNYGYTFGSGTRLTVV.

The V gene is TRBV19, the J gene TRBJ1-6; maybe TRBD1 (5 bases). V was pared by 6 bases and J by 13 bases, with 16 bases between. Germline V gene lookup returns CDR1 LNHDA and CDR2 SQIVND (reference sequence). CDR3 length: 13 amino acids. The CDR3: CASRGQGSNPLHF. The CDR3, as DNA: TGTGCCAGTAGAGGGCAGGGATCAAATCCCCTCCACTTT.

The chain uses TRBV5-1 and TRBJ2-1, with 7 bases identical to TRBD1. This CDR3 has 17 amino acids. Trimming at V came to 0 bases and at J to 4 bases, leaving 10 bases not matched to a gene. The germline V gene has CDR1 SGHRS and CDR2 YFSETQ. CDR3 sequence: CASSLEATGAGYNEQFF. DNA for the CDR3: TGCGCCAGCAGCTTGGAGGCTACAGGGGCCGGGTACAATGAGCAGTTCTTC. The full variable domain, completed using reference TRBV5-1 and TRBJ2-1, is KAGVTQTPRYLIKTRGQQVTLSCSPISGHRSVSWYQQTPGQGLQFLFEYFSETQRNKGNFPGRFSGRQFSNSRSEMNVSTLELGDSALYLCASSLEATGAGYNEQFFGPGTRLTVL.

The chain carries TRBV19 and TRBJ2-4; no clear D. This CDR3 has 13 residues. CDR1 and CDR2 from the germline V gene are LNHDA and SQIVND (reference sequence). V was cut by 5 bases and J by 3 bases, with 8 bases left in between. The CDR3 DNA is TGTGCCAGTAGTTTGTCTAACAAAAACATTCAGTACTTC. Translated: CASSLSNKNIQYF.

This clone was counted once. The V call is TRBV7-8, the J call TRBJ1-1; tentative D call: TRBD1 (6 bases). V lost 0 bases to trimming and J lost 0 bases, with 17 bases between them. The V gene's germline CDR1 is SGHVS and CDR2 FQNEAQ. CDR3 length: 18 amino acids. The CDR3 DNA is TGTGCCAGCAGCTTAGCTGGGGGCTGGGGTAAGATGAACACTGAAGCTTTCTTT. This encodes CASSLAGGWGKMNTEAFF.

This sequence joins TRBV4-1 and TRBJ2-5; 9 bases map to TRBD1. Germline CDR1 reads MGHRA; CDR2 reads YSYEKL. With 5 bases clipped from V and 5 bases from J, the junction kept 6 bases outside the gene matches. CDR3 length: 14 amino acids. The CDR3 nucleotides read TGCGCCAGCAGCACACGACAGGGGGACGAGACCCAGTACTTC. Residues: CASSTRQGDETQYF.